Listed here are 20 T cell receptor beta chains from one sample, sequenced in a study of regulatory T cells in long-lasting Graves disease. Sample time point: newly diagnosed GD, antithyroid drugs for less than 3 months. Extracted PBMC RNA gave rise to the TCR library. TCR beta libraries were built with iRepertoire HTBI primers and Arm-PCR of CDR3 regions. TCRdb re-called the multiplex PCR reads through MiXCR, storing one row per CDR3 protein. The sample has roughly 430,000 distinct CDR3 sequences; roughly 17% are singletons. These sequences were also reported in another study, on T cells in Graves' hyperthyroidism and ophthalmopathy.

The sequenced sample was peripheral blood mononuclear cells (PBMCs), obtained at new diagnosis, from a patient treated with antithyroid drugs. Receptors were obtained from a woman aged 25-40 years with Graves disease.

This clonotype was detected many times. CDR3 sequence (DNA): TGTGCCACCAGCAGAGGACGTCCAGAGGCGTCATATGGCTACACCTTC. This encodes CATSRGRPEASYGYTF. This chain joins TRBV15 and TRBJ1-2; D unresolved. The V end lost 1 base, the J end lost 5 bases, and 17 bases lay between the germline ends. The CDR3 spans 16 residues. Germline V gives CDR1 LNHNV, CDR2 YYDKDF (reference sequence).

This clonotype was detected ten times or more. The chain joins TRBV6-5 to TRBJ2-1; 9 bases map to TRBD2. The CDR3 consists of 14 residues. After removal of 0 bases from V and 6 bases from J, the junction contained 0 bases not matched to a gene. Per the germline V gene, CDR1 is MNHEY and CDR2 is SVGAGI. CDR3 bases: TGTGCCAGCAGTTACTCTAGCGGGAGCAATGAGCAGTTCTTC. Translation gives CASSYSSGSNEQFF.

This clonotype came up many times. The DNA for the CDR3 is TGTGCCAGCAGCCCGAGGGCGAGGGGAAGCTCCTACGAGCAGTACTTC. It yields the protein CASSPRARGSSYEQYF. The chain uses TRBV3-1 and TRBJ2-7, with D tentatively TRBD1 or TRBD2 (5 bases each). From germline, CDR1 is LGHDT and CDR2 YNNKEL (reference sequence). V lost 4 bases and J lost 0, with 16 bases in between. The CDR3 has 16 residues.

The rearrangement joins TRBV19 to TRBJ2-3; 7 nucleotides agree with TRBD2. V was pared by 1 base and J by 6 bases, with 7 bases of the junction left unmatched. The germline V gene has CDR1 LNHDA and CDR2 SQIVND (reference sequence). This CDR3 contains 15 residues. The CDR3 sequence is CASSIGGGSGDTQYF. The DNA of the CDR3 is TGTGCCAGTAGTATAGGTGGCGGGAGTGGTGATACGCAGTATTTT. The full variable domain, with the rest looked up from reference TRBV19 and TRBJ2-3, is DGGITQSPKYLFRKEGQNVTLSCEQNLNHDAMYWYRQDPGQGLRLIYYSQIVNDFQKGDIAEGYSVSREKKESFPLTVTSAQKNPTAFYLCASSIGGGSGDTQYFGPGTRLTVL.

This clonotype was counted ten times or more. The chain joins TRBV7-9 to TRBJ1-1; TRBD1 is a possible D gene (6 bases). Trimming cost V 4 bases and J 1 base, with 10 bases left between them. Germline values: CDR1 SEHNR, CDR2 FQNEAQ (reference sequence). The CDR3 spans 14 residues. CDR3 bases: TGTGCCAGCAGCTCACCGGACAGGAACACTGAAGCTTTCTTT. Translating it yields CASSSPDRNTEAFF.

This clonotype has at least ten counts. The chain links TRBV18 to TRBJ2-3, with 9 nucleotides matching TRBD1. The CDR3 has 16 residues. The germline gives CDR1 KGHSH, CDR2 LQKENI. Losses at the gene ends were 2 bases for V and 4 bases for J; bases not matched to a gene: 7. CDR3 sequence: CASSPTGTGSPDTQYF. The CDR3 nucleotides are TGTGCCAGCTCACCAACCGGGACAGGGTCTCCAGATACGCAGTATTTT.

Many counts were recorded for this clonotype. The rearrangement joins TRBV28 to TRBJ2-1, with 8 bases aligning to TRBD2. This CDR3 is built from 15 residues. The V gene end was trimmed by 7 bases and the J gene end by 7 bases; junction bases not matched to a gene: 12. Germline V gives CDR1 MDHEN, CDR2 SYDVKM. The CDR3 DNA sequence: TGTGCCAGCATGACTAGCGAGAGCCCCGTAAATGAGCAGTTCTTC. Residues: CASMTSESPVNEQFF.

This clonotype came up many times. J is TRBJ2-7 and V is TRBV2; tentatively, D is TRBD1 (5 bases). The germline V gene has CDR1 SNHLY and CDR2 FYNNEI. V was trimmed by 4 bases and J by 3 bases, leaving 13 bases between them. There are 14 residues in the CDR3. The CDR3 DNA follows: TGTGCCAGCAGTGCCGTTAGGGGAAACTACGAGCAGTACTTC. This encodes CASSAVRGNYEQYF. The full variable domain, rest sourced from reference TRBV2 and TRBJ2-7, is EPEVTQTPSHQVTQMGQEVILRCVPISNHLYFYWYRQILGQKVEFLVSFYNNEISEKSEIFDDQFSVERPDGSNFTLKIRSTKLEDSAMYFCASSAVRGNYEQYFGPGTRLTVT.

This clonotype occurred many times. The gene calls are TRBV28 and TRBJ2-7; 7 bases are a match to TRBD2. CDR1 MDHEN and CDR2 SYDVKM come from the germline V gene. CDR3 length: 15 residues. Germline trimming cut 3 bases from V and 4 bases from J; bases unmatched to any gene: 9. DNA for the CDR3: TGTGCCAGCAGTTTCCCGTCCCTGGGGGGGTACGAGCAGTACTTC. This translates into CASSFPSLGGYEQYF.

V gene TRBV6-1 combines with J gene TRBJ2-2, with D possibly being TRBD1 or TRBD2 (5 bases each). Trimming left V 7 bases short and J 0 bases short, with 9 bases between. The CDR3 has 14 residues. Per the germline V gene, CDR1 is MNHNS and CDR2 is SASEGT. The CDR3 DNA is TGTGCCAGCAAGGGACCGGCGAACACCGGGGAGCTGTTTTTT. Its translation is CASKGPANTGELFF.

At least ten counts were recorded for this clonotype. The chain links TRBV4-1 to TRBJ2-2, with TRBD2 matching over 13 bases. Germline CDR1 and CDR2: MGHRA and YSYEKL. V was pared by 5 bases and J by 4 bases, with 10 bases of the junction left unmatched. The CDR3 consists of 18 residues. The CDR3 sequence is CASSAKRLAGGSTGELFF. Written as DNA, the CDR3 is TGCGCCAGCAGCGCCAAACGACTAGCGGGAGGAAGCACCGGGGAGCTGTTTTTT.

This clonotype came up many times. The CDR3 region has the DNA TGTGCCAGCAGCCAAGATCCGTATCAGCCCCAGCATTTT. Its translation is CASSQDPYQPQHF. The chain combines TRBV3-1 with TRBJ1-5; D uncertain. Trimming left V 0 bases short and J 5 bases short, with 5 bases between. The germline V gene encodes CDR1 LGHDT and CDR2 YNNKEL (reference sequence). This CDR3 spans 13 amino acids.

At least ten counts were recorded for this clonotype. V usage is TRBV28 and J usage is TRBJ2-1; D is possibly TRBD1 or TRBD2 (5 bases each). The germline V gene encodes CDR1 MDHEN and CDR2 SYDVKM. The CDR3 spans 15 residues. Trimming took off 3 bases at V and 10 bases at J, with 19 bases between the two ends. CDR3 DNA sequence: TGTGCCAGCAGTTTTATGGGGGAGCGAAGGGGCGAGCAGTTCTTC. Translation: CASSFMGERRGEQFF. The whole variable domain, filled in from reference TRBV28 and TRBJ2-1, reads DVKVTQSSRYLVKRTGEKVFLECVQDMDHENMFWYRQDPGLGLRLIYFSYDVKMKEKGDIPEGYSVSREKKERFSLILESASTNQTSMYLCASSFMGERRGEQFFGPGTRLTVL.

This clonotype was detected ten times or more. The genes are TRBV20-1 and TRBJ2-5; D unclear. Germline values: CDR1 DFQATT, CDR2 SNEGSKA (reference sequence). This CDR3 comprises 14 residues. V was clipped by 0 bases and J by 2 bases, with 10 bases between them. The DNA for the CDR3 is TGCAGTGCTAGAGATCGAGGCCTTCAAGAGACCCAGTACTTC. Its protein product is CSARDRGLQETQYF.

The chain combines TRBV28 with TRBJ2-3, with D maybe TRBD2 (6 bases). Germline loops: CDR1 MDHEN, CDR2 SYDVKM. V was pared by 3 bases and J by 7 bases, with 23 bases between. The CDR3 spans 17 residues. CDR3 amino acids: CASSFGGGLAGGNTQYF. The CDR3 DNA sequence: TGTGCCAGCAGTTTTGGGGGAGGCCTCGCGGGCGGGAATACGCAGTATTTT.

CDR3 region: CASSQDDGSPPPYEQYF. The CDR3 region has the DNA TGCGCCAGCAGCCAAGACGACGGGAGCCCCCCCCCCTACGAGCAGTACTTC. The chain combines TRBV4-1 with TRBJ2-7, with TRBD2 as a possible D gene (6 bases). V was trimmed by 0 bases and J by 2 bases, leaving 17 bases between them. The CDR3 consists of 17 residues. Germline assignment: CDR1 MGHRA and CDR2 YSYEKL.

A note on this clonotype: One base away lies a much larger clone, so this may be a sequencing read error. Here the CDR3 omits its conserved ending phenylalanine or tryptophan, so a read error is the likely source. The chain has TRBV12-3 or TRBV12-4 and TRBJ1-1; D call uncertain. This CDR3 has 13 residues. CDR3: CVSSYTLDTEAFL. CDR3 bases: TGTGTCAGCAGTTATACCCTGGACACTGAAGCTTTCCTT.

This clonotype was found many times. The chain couples TRBV20-1 to TRBJ2-7; D ambiguous. Germline lookup yields CDR1 DFQATT and CDR2 SNEGSKA (reference sequence). Between the trimmed V and J ends, which lost 0 bases and 5 bases, there was a span of 11 bases. CDR3 size: 13 residues. The CDR3, as DNA: TGCAGTGCTAGAGAGAATCTCCGCCACGAGCAGTACTTC. This gives the protein CSARENLRHEQYF.

This clonotype was detected many times. The rearrangement joins TRBV28 to TRBJ1-1, with D perhaps TRBD1 (6 bases). In germline, CDR1 is MDHEN, CDR2 SYDVKM. The V and J ends lost 6 bases and 0 bases respectively, with 14 bases between them. CDR3 length: 15 residues. The CDR3 sequence: CASRRGTLLNTEAFF. The CDR3 DNA is TGTGCCAGCAGGAGAGGGACACTGTTGAACACTGAAGCTTTCTTT.

In its sample, this clonotype was seen many times. The chain joins TRBV5-1 to TRBJ2-7; D is perhaps TRBD2 (5 bases). V was clipped by 5 bases and J by 1 base, with 16 bases between them. CDR3 length: 15 residues. Germline loops: CDR1 SGHRS, CDR2 YFSETQ. CDR3 coding DNA: TGCGCCAGCAGAATCGGGGTCGCGGATTCCTACGAGCAGTACTTC. Translated, it gives CASRIGVADSYEQYF.